The clone carrying this T cell receptor (beta chain) has only one observation. CD8+ and CD4+ T cells taken from blood had their TCR beta sequenced. It was negative isolation that provided the CD8+ and CD4+ T cells, whereas TEMRA cells were enriched by FACS. The data derive from a study of CD8 T cells in Susac syndrome. V gave up 1 base and J gave up 5 bases; unmatched junction bases: 5. This CDR3 spans 16 amino acids. Germline loops: CDR1 SGDLS, CDR2 YYNGEE. cDNA came from around 0.54 to 1 ug RNA primed by random hexamers. The authors amplified TCR beta CDR3 across 54 Vbeta and 13 Jbeta using immunoSEQ multiplex PCR. TCRdb fed the immunoSEQ multiplex PCR reads into MiXCR, producing one record per CDR3 protein. The sample has 150,000 to 200,000 distinct CDR3 sequences; approximately 92% are singletons.

This clonotype was sampled from a human donor in good health. The material sequenced was CD4+ T cells from PBMCs. The rearrangement uses TRBV9 and TRBJ1-4; 10 bases fit TRBD1. The CDR3 region has the DNA TGTGCCAGCAGCGTACGAGGGACAGGGGAGAATGAAAAACTGTTTTTT. Translation: CASSVRGTGENEKLFF.